This TCR beta chain came from a study of read filtering for tumor transcriptome and immune sequencing. The overall study: Among patients, around 18 were male and more than 11 female, aged about 45 to 85 (mean approximately 64).

Molecular barcoded adaptors covering alpha/delta and beta/gamma chains were used on around 370 ng RNA. In TCRdb, the reads were re-called with MiXCR into one record per CDR3 protein. The data hold around 48,000 distinct CDR3 sequences, with 15% to 20% observed a single time. This clonotype was counted at least ten times. From germline, CDR1 is MDHEN and CDR2 SYDVKM. Trimming removed 6 bases at V and 5 bases at J, with 22 bases between. This CDR3 region has 16 residues. The material sequenced was a population of CD138-negative cells sorted from bone marrow. The source of this sequence is a donor at least 40 years old with multiple myeloma. The V gene is TRBV28, the J gene TRBJ1-1, with D maybe TRBD1 (6 bases). The CDR3, as DNA: TGTGCCAGCAGCCCCGGGTCAGGGGCTGGTCGTACTGAAGCTTTCTTT. Encoded protein: CASSPGSGAGRTEAFF.